This T cell receptor (beta chain) was profiled in a study of monozygotic twins with inflammatory bowel disease. TCRdb reworked the 5' RACE reads into one entry per CDR3 protein, no DNA. This table holds fewer than 200,000 distinct CDR3 sequences. The V gene's germline CDR1 is LGHDT and CDR2 YNNKEL (reference sequence). This CDR3 contains 16 residues. The gene calls are TRBV3-1 and TRBJ2-1; TCRdb returns TRBD1, unconfirmable since there is no DNA. The receptor was derived from a human donor with ulcerative colitis or Crohn's disease, or a healthy co-twin of an affected twin (not recorded which). The sample consisted of blood. The CDR3 is CASSQVEGTGDNEQFF.